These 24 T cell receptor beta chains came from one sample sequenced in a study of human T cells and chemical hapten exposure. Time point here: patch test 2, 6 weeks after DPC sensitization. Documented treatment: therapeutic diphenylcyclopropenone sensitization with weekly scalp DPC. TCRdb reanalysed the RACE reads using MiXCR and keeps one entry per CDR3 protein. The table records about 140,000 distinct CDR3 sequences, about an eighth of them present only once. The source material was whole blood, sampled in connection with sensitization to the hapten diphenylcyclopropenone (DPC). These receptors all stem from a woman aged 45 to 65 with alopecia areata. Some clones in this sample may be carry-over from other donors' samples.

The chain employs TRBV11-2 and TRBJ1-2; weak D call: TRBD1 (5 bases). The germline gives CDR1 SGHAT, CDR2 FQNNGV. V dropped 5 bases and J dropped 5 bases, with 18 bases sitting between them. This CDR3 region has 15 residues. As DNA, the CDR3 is TGTGCCAGCAGCCTACTGGGCCCTTCAGGGTATGGCTACACCTTC. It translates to CASSLLGPSGYGYTF.

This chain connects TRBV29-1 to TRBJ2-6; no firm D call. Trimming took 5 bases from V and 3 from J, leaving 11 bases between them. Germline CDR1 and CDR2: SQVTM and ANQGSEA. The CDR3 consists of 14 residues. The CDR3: CSVQKNLGANVLTF. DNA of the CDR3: TGCAGCGTTCAGAAGAACCTTGGGGCCAACGTCCTGACTTTC.

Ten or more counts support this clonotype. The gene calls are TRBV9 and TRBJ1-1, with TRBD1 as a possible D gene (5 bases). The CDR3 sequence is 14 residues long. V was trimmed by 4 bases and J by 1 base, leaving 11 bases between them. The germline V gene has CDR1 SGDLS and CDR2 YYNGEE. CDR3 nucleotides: TGTGCCAGCAGCCCGGGGGTCCGGAACACTGAAGCTTTCTTT. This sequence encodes CASSPGVRNTEAFF.

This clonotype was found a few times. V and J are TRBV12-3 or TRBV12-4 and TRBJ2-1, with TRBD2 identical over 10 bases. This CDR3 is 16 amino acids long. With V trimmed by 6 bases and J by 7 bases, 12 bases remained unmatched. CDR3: CASRAASSGSLNEQFF. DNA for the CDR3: TGTGCCAGCAGGGCTGCTTCTAGCGGGAGTCTTAATGAGCAGTTCTTC.

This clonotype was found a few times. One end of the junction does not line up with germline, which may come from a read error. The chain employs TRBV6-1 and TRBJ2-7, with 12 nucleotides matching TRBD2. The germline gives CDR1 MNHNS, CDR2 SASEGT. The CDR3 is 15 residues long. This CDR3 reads CASSAASGRVYEQYF. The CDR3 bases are TGTGCCAGTAGTGCCGCTAGCGGGAGGGTATACGAGCAGTACTTC.

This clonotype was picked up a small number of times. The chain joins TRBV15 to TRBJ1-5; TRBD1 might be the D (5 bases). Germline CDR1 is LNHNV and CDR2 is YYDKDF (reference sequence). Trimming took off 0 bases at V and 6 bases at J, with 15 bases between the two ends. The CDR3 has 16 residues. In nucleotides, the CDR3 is TGTGCCACCAGCAGAGATAGATGGCAGGGAGGTCAGCCCCAGCATTTT. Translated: CATSRDRWQGGQPQHF. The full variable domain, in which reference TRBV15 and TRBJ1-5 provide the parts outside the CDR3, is DAMVIQNPRYQVTQFGKPVTLSCSQTLNHNVMYWYQQKSSQAPKLLFHYYDKDFNNEADTPDNFQSRRPNTSFCFLDIRSPGLGDTAMYLCATSRDRWQGGQPQHFGDGTRLSIL.

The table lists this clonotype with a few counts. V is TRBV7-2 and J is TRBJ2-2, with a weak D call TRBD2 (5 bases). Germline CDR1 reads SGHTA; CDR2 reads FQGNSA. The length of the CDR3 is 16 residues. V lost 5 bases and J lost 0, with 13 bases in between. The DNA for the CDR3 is TGTGCCAGCAGCCCGACTACATATCCGAACACCGGGGAGCTGTTTTTT. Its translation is CASSPTTYPNTGELFF.

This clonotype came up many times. The CDR3: CASRGGRAVDTQYF. CDR3 nucleotide sequence: TGCGCCAGCAGAGGCGGGAGGGCCGTAGATACGCAGTATTTT. V gene TRBV5-1 combines with J gene TRBJ2-3; TRBD2 matches at 9 bases. Per the germline V gene, CDR1 is SGHRS and CDR2 is YFSETQ. The CDR3 loop spans 14 amino acids. J was trimmed by 5 bases and V by 5 bases; bases with no gene match: 6.

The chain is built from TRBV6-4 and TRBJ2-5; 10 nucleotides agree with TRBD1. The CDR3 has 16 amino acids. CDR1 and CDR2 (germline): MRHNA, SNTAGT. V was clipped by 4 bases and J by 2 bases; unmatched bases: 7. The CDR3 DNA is TGTGCCAGCAGTGGATTTGACAGGGGGCCTCAAGAGACCCAGTACTTC. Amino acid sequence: CASSGFDRGPQETQYF.

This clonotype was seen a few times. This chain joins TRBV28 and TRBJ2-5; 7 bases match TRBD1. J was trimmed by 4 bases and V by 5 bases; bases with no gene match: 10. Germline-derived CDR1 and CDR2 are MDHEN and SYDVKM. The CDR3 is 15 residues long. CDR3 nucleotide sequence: TGTGCCAGCAGTACGAATGACAGGGTCCGAGAGACCCAGTACTTC. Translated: CASSTNDRVRETQYF.

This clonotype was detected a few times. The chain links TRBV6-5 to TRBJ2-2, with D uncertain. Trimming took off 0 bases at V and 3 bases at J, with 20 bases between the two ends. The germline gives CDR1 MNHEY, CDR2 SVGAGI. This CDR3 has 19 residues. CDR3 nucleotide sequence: TGTGCCAGCAGTTACTCGATAAGGGCCAGGTCTACGTACACCGGGGAGCTGTTTTTT. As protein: CASSYSIRARSTYTGELFF.

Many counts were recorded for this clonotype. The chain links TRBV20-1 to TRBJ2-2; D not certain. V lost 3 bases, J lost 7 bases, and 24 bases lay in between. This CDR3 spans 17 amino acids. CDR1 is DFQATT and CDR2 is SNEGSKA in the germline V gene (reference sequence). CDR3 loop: CSASSAGWGRQGGELFF. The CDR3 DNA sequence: TGCAGTGCTAGTTCGGCCGGGTGGGGAAGACAAGGCGGGGAGCTGTTTTTT.

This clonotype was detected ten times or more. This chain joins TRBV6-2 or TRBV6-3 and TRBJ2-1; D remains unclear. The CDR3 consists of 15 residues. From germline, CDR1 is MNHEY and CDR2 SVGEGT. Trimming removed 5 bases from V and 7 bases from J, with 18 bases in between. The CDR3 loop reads CASSTPLLQRNEQFF. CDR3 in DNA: TGTGCCAGCAGTACTCCCCTTTTACAGAGAAATGAGCAGTTCTTC.

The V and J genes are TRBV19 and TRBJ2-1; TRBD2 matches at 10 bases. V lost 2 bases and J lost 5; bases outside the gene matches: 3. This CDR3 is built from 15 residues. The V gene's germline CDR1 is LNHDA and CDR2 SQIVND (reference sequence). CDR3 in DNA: TGTGCCAGTAGTATACCTAGCGGGAGCCACAATGAGCAGTTCTTC. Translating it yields CASSIPSGSHNEQFF.

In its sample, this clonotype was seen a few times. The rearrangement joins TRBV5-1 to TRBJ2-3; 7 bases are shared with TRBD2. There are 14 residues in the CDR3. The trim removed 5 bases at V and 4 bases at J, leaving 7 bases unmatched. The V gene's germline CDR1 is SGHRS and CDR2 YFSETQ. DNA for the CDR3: TGCGCCAGCAGTGCCGCGGGAGCGTCAGATACGCAGTATTTT. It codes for CASSAAGASDTQYF.

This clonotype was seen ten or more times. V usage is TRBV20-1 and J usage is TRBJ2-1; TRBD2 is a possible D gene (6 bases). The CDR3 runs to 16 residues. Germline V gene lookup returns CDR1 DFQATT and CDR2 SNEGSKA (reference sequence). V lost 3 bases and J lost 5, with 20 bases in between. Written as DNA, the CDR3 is TGCAGTGCTAGTCTCCCCGCCCCGGGCGGGGACAATGAGCAGTTCTTC. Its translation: CSASLPAPGGDNEQFF.

The CDR3 region is CASTSGTYEQYF. DNA for the CDR3: TGTGCCTCGACTAGCGGGACTTACGAGCAGTACTTC. The chain combines TRBV30 with TRBJ2-7; 11 bases line up with TRBD2. This CDR3 is 12 amino acids long. The V segment lost 7 bases and the J segment 4 bases; nucleotides outside the gene matches: 3. Germline V gene data show CDR1 as GTSNPN and CDR2 as SVGIG (reference sequence).

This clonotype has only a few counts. The CDR3 is CASSLFVGTSGINEQFF. CDR3 nucleotide sequence: TGTGCCAGCAGCTTGTTTGTTGGGACTAGCGGGATAAATGAGCAGTTCTTC. The chain carries TRBV5-5 and TRBJ2-1, with TRBD2 matching over 13 bases. The CDR3 loop spans 17 amino acids. CDR1 SGHKS and CDR2 YYEKEE come from the germline V gene (reference sequence). V dropped 1 base and J dropped 7; count of bases not matched to a gene: 8.

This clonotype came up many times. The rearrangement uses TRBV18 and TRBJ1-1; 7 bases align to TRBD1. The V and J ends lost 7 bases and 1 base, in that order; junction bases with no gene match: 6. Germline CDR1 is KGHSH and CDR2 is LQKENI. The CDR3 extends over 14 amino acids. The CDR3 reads CASFKGAGNTEAFF. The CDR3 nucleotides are TGTGCCAGCTTCAAGGGGGCAGGGAACACTGAAGCTTTCTTT. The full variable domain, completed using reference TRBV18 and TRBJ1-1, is NAGVMQNPRHLVRRRGQEARLRCSPMKGHSHVYWYRQLPEEGLKFMVYLQKENIIDESGMPKERFSAEFPKEGPSILRIQQVVRGDSAAYFCASFKGAGNTEAFFGQGTRLTVV.

CDR3 in amino acids: CASSLAVGDREQYF. The CDR3 coding sequence is TGCGCCAGCAGCTTGGCCGTCGGGGATAGGGAGCAGTACTTC. The rearrangement links TRBV5-1 to TRBJ2-7, with D possibly being TRBD2 (5 bases). The CDR3 runs to 14 residues. The V end lost 0 bases, the J end lost 7 bases, and 14 bases lay between the germline ends. Germline-derived CDR1 and CDR2 are SGHRS and YFSETQ.

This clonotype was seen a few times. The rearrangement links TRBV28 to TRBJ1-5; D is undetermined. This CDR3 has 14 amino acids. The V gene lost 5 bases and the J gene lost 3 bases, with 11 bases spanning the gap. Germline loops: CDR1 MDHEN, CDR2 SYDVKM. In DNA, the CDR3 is TGTGCCAGCAGTCTTAGCCCGGACAATCAGCCCCAGCATTTT. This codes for CASSLSPDNQPQHF.

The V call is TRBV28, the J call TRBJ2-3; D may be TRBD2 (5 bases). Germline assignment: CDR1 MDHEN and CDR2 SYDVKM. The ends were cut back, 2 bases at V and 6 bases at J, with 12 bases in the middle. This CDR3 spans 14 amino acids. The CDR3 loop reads CASSLVRGADTQYF. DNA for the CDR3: TGTGCCAGCAGTTTAGTACGGGGAGCCGATACGCAGTATTTT. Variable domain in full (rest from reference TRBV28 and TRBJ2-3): DVKVTQSSRYLVKRTGEKVFLECVQDMDHENMFWYRQDPGLGLRLIYFSYDVKMKEKGDIPEGYSVSREKKERFSLILESASTNQTSMYLCASSLVRGADTQYFGPGTRLTVL.

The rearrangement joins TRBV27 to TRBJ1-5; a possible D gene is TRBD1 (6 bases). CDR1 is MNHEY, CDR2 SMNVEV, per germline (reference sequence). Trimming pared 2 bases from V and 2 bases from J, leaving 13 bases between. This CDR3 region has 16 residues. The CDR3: CASSLGGRGGNQPQHF. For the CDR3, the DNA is TGTGCCAGCAGTTTAGGGGGGCGAGGTGGCAATCAGCCCCAGCATTTT.

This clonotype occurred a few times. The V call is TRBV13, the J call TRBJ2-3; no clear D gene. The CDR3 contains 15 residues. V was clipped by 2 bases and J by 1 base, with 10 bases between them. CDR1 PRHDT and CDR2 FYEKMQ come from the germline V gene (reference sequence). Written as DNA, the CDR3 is TGTGCCAGCAGCTTAAGGCTAGTGGGCACAGATACGCAGTATTTT. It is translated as CASSLRLVGTDTQYF. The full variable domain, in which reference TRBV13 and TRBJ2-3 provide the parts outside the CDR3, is AAGVIQSPRHLIKEKRETATLKCYPIPRHDTVYWYQQGPGQDPQFLISFYEKMQSDKGSIPDRFSAQQFSDYHSELNMSSLELGDSALYFCASSLRLVGTDTQYFGPGTRLTVL.